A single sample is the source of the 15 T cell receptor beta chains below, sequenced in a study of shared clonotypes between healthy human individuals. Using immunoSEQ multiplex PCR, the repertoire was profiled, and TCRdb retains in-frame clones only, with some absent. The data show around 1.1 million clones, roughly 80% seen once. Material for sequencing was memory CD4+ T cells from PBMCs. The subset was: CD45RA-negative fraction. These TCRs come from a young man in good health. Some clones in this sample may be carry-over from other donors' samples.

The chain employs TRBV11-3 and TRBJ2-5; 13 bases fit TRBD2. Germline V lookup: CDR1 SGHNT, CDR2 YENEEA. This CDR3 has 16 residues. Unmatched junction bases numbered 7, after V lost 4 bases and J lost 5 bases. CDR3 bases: TGTGCCAGCAGCTCCGGACTAGCGGGAGCAAGGGAGACCCAGTACTTC. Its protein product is CASSSGLAGARETQYF.

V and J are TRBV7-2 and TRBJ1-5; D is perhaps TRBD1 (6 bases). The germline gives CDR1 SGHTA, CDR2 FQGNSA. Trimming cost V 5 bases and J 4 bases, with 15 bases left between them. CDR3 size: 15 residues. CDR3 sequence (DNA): TGTGCCAGCAGCCGACAAGGACAGCCAAATCAGCCCCAGCATTTT. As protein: CASSRQGQPNQPQHF.

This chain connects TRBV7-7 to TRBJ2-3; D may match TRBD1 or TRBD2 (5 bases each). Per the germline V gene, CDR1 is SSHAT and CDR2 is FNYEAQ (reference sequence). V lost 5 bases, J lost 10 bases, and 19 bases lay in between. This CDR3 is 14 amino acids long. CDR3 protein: CASSPERGVEAQYF. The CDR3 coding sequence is TGTGCCAGCAGCCCCGAGCGAGGGGTGGAGGCGCAGTATTTT.

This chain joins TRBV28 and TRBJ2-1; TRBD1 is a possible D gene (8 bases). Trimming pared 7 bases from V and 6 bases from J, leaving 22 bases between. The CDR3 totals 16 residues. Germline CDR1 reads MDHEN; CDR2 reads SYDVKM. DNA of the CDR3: TGTGCCAGCACCCGAACCAGGGGGCGGGGGTTCAATGAGCAGTTCTTC. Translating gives CASTRTRGRGFNEQFF.

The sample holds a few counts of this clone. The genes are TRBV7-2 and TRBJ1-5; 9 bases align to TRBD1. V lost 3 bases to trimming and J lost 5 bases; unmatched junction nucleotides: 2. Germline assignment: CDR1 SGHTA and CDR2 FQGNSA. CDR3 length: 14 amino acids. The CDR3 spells CASSLRTGDQPQHF. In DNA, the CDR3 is TGTGCCAGCAGCTTGAGGACAGGGGATCAGCCCCAGCATTTT.

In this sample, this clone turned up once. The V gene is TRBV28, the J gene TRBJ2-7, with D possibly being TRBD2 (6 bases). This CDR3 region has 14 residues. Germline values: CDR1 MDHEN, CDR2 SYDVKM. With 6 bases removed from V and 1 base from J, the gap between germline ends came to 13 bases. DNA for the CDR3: TGTGCCAGCAGCGGCCCCCGGGGGTCCTACGAGCAGTACTTC. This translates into CASSGPRGSYEQYF.

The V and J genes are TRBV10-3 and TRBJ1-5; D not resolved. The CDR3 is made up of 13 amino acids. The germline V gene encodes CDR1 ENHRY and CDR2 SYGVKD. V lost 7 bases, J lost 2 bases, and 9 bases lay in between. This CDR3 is CAITTDGNQPQHF. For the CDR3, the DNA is TGTGCCATCACAACAGACGGCAATCAGCCCCAGCATTTT.

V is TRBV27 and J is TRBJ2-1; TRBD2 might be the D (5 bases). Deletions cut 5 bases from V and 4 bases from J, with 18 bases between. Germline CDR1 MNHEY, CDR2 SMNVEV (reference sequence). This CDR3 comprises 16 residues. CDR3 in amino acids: CASSPQSGALYNEQFF. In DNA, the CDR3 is TGTGCCAGCAGTCCCCAGAGCGGAGCCTTATACAATGAGCAGTTCTTC.

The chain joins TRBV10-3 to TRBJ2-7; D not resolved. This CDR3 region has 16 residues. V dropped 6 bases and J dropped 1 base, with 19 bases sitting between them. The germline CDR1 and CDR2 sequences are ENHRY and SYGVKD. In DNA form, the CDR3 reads TGTGCCATCAGCCCTTCCCTTTCCCTCCCGTCCTACGAGCAGTACTTC. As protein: CAISPSLSLPSYEQYF.

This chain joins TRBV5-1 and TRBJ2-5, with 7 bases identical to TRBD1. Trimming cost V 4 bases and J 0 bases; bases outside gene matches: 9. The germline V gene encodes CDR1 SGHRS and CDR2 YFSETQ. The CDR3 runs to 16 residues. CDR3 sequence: CASSIQGQLYQETQYF. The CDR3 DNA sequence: TGCGCCAGCAGCATACAGGGACAGCTGTACCAAGAGACCCAGTACTTC.

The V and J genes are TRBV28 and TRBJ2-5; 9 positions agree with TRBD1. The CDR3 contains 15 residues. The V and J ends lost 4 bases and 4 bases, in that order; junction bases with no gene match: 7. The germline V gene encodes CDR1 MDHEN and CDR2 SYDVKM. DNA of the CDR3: TGTGCCAGCAGTTCGACAGGGGGTAGGCGAGAGACCCAGTACTTC. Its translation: CASSSTGGRRETQYF.

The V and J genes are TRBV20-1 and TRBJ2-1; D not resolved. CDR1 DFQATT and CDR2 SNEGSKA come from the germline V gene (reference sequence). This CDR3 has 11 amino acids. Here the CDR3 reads CSLSSYNEQFF. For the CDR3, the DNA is TGCAGCCTGAGCTCCTACAATGAGCAGTTCTTC.

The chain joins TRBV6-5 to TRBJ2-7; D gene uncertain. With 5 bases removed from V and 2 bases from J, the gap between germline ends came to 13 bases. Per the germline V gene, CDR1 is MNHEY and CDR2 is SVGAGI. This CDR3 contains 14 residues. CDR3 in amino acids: CASSASLRAYEQYF. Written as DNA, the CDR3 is TGTGCCAGCAGTGCAAGTCTGCGAGCCTACGAGCAGTACTTC.

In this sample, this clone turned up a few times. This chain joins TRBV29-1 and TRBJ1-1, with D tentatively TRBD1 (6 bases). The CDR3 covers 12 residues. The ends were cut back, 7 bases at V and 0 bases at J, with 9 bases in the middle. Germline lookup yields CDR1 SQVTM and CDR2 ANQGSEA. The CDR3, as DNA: TGCAGCGGTGGACAGCTGAACACTGAAGCTTTCTTT. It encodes CSGGQLNTEAFF.

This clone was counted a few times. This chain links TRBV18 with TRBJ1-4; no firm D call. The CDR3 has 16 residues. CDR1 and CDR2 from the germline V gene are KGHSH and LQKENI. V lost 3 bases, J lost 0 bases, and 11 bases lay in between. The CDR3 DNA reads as TGTGCCAGCTCACCGAGGCCAGGATCAACTAATGAAAAACTGTTTTTT. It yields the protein CASSPRPGSTNEKLFF.